These T cell receptor beta chains were read from a single sample in a study of Tregs in tolerant kidney transplant recipients. The protocol was immunoSEQ multiplex PCR, while the TCRdb copy is restricted to in-frame clones and leaves out a portion. There are about 240,000 clones in the sample; roughly 80% occur only once, and around 0.64% lies in the top ten. The sequenced material came from CD4+ T cells from blood. The origin of the receptors is a human donor in good health. The CDR3 runs from the conserved cysteine through the conserved F or W. The D gene is left open where the match is weak.

>TRBJ1-2|TRBD1|TRBV7-9
CASSPRTGSKNGYTF
>TRBJ2-6|NA|TRBV9
CASSALGGLWANVLTF
>TRBJ1-1|NA|TRBV30
CAWLKGSRTEAFF
>TRBJ1-3|NA|TRBV19
CATIRRSNSGNTIYF
>TRBJ2-4|NA|TRBV6-1
CASSEMGADKNIQYF
>TRBJ1-1|TRBD1|TRBV19
CASSDTGGPEKAFF
>TRBJ2-7|NA|TRBV6-5
CASRKGRASYEQYF
>TRBJ2-7|TRBD2|TRBV2
CASSLPGLAGYEQYF
>TRBJ2-3|NA|TRBV13
CASSLAGEFLFDTQYF
>TRBJ1-5|NA|TRBV5-1
CASSLETGHPQHF
>TRBJ2-2|TRBD1|TRBV7-8
CASSLADRGAGELFF
>TRBJ2-5|TRBD2|TRBV19
CAISWGLETKWEFVETQYF
>TRBJ2-5|TRBD2|TRBV7-9
CASSLGLAGQETQYF
>TRBJ2-5|NA|TRBV5-6
CASSLPQETQYF
>TRBJ2-3|TRBD2|TRBV5-1
CASSDTEAGVADTQYF
>TRBJ1-6|NA|TRBV30
CAWSGQPNSPLHF
>TRBJ2-5|NA|TRBV19
CASSIGRAQETQYF
>TRBJ1-3|TRBD1|TRBV7-2
CASSYTGAGNTIYF
>TRBJ2-7|NA|TRBV7-2
CASSLGGGYSYEQYF
>NA|TRBD1|TRBV7-6
CASSLTHRGLGYEQYF
>TRBJ2-2|NA|TRBV6-5
CASSSRGPGAGELFF
>TRBJ2-7|NA|TRBV30
CAWSASYEQYF
>TRBJ2-1|TRBD2|TRBV29-1
CSVEDLGGFSNEQFF
>NA|NA|TRBV5-4
CASSLIGPAYEQYF
>TRBJ2-1|TRBD2|TRBV19
CASSIIAGPYNEQFF
>TRBJ1-6|TRBD1|TRBV5-1
CASSYGTGGAYNSPLHF
>TRBJ2-1|TRBD1|TRBV7-2
CASSPLDRGTSYNEQFF
>TRBJ1-1|NA|TRBV7-3
CASSLQGNTEAFF
>TRBJ1-2|NA|TRBV30
CAWQELGGYGYTF
>TRBJ2-7|NA|TRBV4-1
CASSQNQVSYEQYF
>TRBJ1-3|NA|TRBV11-2
CASSRNTQGVNTIYF
>TRBJ2-2|TRBD2|TRBV5-1
CASSPGLAGGSNTGELFF
>TRBJ1-2|TRBD1|TRBV19
CASSTQDRVNYGYTF
>TRBJ2-5|NA|TRBV15
CATSRDRQETQYF
>TRBJ2-1|NA|TRBV19
CASSILGNEQFF
>TRBJ2-7|TRBD1|TRBV19
CASNQGDRAYEQYF
>TRBJ1-2|NA|TRBV7-2
CASSLDRINYGYTF
>TRBJ2-2|TRBD1|TRBV2
CASSPDRGLNTGELFF
>TRBJ1-5|TRBD1|TRBV7-9
CASSLGQDNQPQHF
>TRBJ2-2|NA|TRBV30
CAWGQGLGDTGELFF
>TRBJ1-1|NA|TRBV7-3
CASSPGQNTEAFF
>TRBJ1-4|TRBD1|TRBV5-1
CASRRGQGNEKLFF
>TRBJ1-4|NA|TRBV15
CATSREKDRNEKLFF
>TRBJ2-2|NA|TRBV5-1
CASSLQADGTGELFF
>TRBJ1-2|TRBD1|TRBV5-1
CASSPGTGGVSYGYTF
>TRBJ2-1|TRBD2|TRBV29-1
CSASGSPPRDEQFF
>TRBJ2-7|NA|TRBV21-1
CASSIPGQGVYEQYF
>TRBJ2-7|NA|TRBV2
CASRVGTIDSYEQYF
>TRBJ2-1|TRBD1|TRBV10-1
CASSVGTGGLERSYNEQFF
>TRBJ1-6|NA|TRBV6-5
CASSIREDNSPLHF
>TRBJ1-4|TRBD1|TRBV6-4
CASSDVFGQGEEKLFF
>TRBJ1-5|NA|TRBV18
CASSPPSVQPQHF
>TRBJ1-2|NA|TRBV6-5
CASSYSGDYGYTF
>TRBJ1-5|NA|TRBV6-1
CASSSVGRIQPQHF
>TRBJ2-7|TRBD1|TRBV6-6
CASSSGTGIYEQYF